This TCR beta chain was sequenced during a study of identical twins. V lost 4 bases and J lost 0, with 24 bases in between. The CDR3 is made up of 19 amino acids. Germline V CDR1 and CDR2: SGHRS, YFSETQ. Study observations and caveats: Twins showed weaker excess sharing in their beta out-of-frame sequences. Modelling underestimated the level of out-of-frame TCR alpha sharing observed in monozygotic twins.

Healthy Caucasians alone served as donors. At least ten counts were recorded for this clonotype. Antigen specificity is unknown. A universal primer site was created by template switching, with the cDNA bearing unique molecular identifiers. TCRdb passed the 5' RACE reads through MiXCR, listing each CDR3 protein once. The sample lists 100,000 or so distinct CDR3 sequences, about 5.6% occurring once. The clonotype originates from a woman aged 50 to 60 in good health. The J gene is TRBJ2-3, the V gene TRBV5-1; weak D call: TRBD2 (6 bases). The specimen was memory T cells sorted from blood. As DNA, the CDR3 is TGCGCCAGCAGCCCGGCGGGACTCACCCCTGCGAGCAGCACAGATACGCAGTATTTT. Its protein product is CASSPAGLTPASSTDTQYF.